These 25 T cell receptor beta chains share one sample of origin, sequenced in a study of radiation and T cells in renal cell carcinoma. TCRdb's table, derived via immunoSEQ multiplex PCR, lists solely in-frame clones and lacks some. The top ten hold approximately 20% of the sample, which has 110,000 to 150,000 clones, around four fifths seen once. Regarding time point: baseline pretreatment blood. Treatment: 15 Gy SBRT to primary tumor, nephrectomy 4 weeks later. The source material was blood, sampled from a patient whose treatment included radiotherapy and nephrectomy. The source of these receptors is a woman aged 45-65 years with renal cell carcinoma.

The table lists this clone with a count of one. The chain joins TRBV5-1 to TRBJ1-3; weak D call: TRBD1 (6 bases). Germline loops: CDR1 SGHRS, CDR2 YFSETQ. V was cut by 4 bases and J by 3 bases, with 14 bases left in between. This CDR3 has 15 residues. CDR3 coding DNA: TGCGCCAGCAGCCCGGAGGGGGATTTTGGAAACACCATATATTTT. Translating gives CASSPEGDFGNTIYF.

The chain uses TRBV7-2 and TRBJ2-7; D is unclear. The CDR3 sequence is 13 residues long. Germline-derived CDR1 and CDR2 are SGHTA and FQGNSA. V dropped 2 bases and J dropped 5 bases, with 10 bases sitting between them. The CDR3 loop reads CASSLIFADEQYF. The CDR3 DNA follows: TGTGCCAGCAGCTTAATTTTCGCGGACGAGCAGTACTTC. The full variable domain, rest sourced from reference TRBV7-2 and TRBJ2-7, is GAGVSQSPSNKVTEKGKDVELRCDPISGHTALYWYRQSLGQGLEFLIYFQGNSAPDKSGLPSDRFSAERTGGSVSTLTIQRTQQEDSAVYLCASSLIFADEQYFGPGTRLTVT.

Remarks on this clone: A read error may produce the germline difference seen at one junction end. This chain links TRBV2 with TRBJ1-5, with 7 nucleotides matching TRBD1. The CDR3 consists of 13 residues. CDR1 is SNHLY and CDR2 is FYNNEI in the germline V gene. The CDR3 protein is CASREDRDQPQHF. Written as DNA, the CDR3 is TGTGCCAGCAGGGAAGACAGGGATCAGCCCCAGCATTTT.

The chain joins TRBV27 to TRBJ2-5, with 10 bases aligning to TRBD2. Germline-derived CDR1 and CDR2 are MNHEY and SMNVEV (reference sequence). This CDR3 is built from 14 residues. After removal of 6 bases from V and 5 bases from J, the junction contained 6 bases not matched to a gene. The CDR3 bases are TGTGCCAGCAGAAGAGCGGGGGGGCTTGAGACCCAGTACTTC. Translated, it gives CASRRAGGLETQYF.

Concerning this clone itself: Distinct nucleotide sequences in the sample also encode this CDR3. In nucleotides, the CDR3 is TGTGCCAGCAGCCCCCCGGGCCCCTACGAGCAGTACTTC. Amino acid sequence: CASSPPGPYEQYF. This chain joins TRBV7-2 and TRBJ2-7; D unclear. Germline assignment: CDR1 SGHTA and CDR2 FQGNSA. This CDR3 is 13 amino acids long. Trimming cost V 5 bases and J 2 bases, with 10 bases left between them. The whole variable domain, remainder taken from reference TRBV7-2 and TRBJ2-7, is GAGVSQSPSNKVTEKGKDVELRCDPISGHTALYWYRQSLGQGLEFLIYFQGNSAPDKSGLPSDRFSAERTGGSVSTLTIQRTQQEDSAVYLCASSPPGPYEQYFGPGTRLTVT.

The chain has TRBV20-1 and TRBJ1-2; perhaps TRBD1 as D (5 bases). Trimming cost V 3 bases and J 8 bases, with 10 bases left between them. Germline V lookup: CDR1 DFQATT, CDR2 SNEGSKA (reference sequence). The CDR3 spans 11 residues. CDR3 loop: CSASNRWGYTF. DNA for the CDR3: TGCAGTGCTAGTAACAGGTGGGGCTACACCTTC.

This CDR3 is CASSWTGQGSGGYTF. DNA of the CDR3: TGTGCCAGCAGCTGGACCGGACAGGGGTCCGGGGGCTACACCTTC. V gene TRBV5-5 combines with J gene TRBJ1-2; 9 bases match TRBD1. The CDR3 is 15 residues long. Per the germline V gene, CDR1 is SGHKS and CDR2 is YYEKEE (reference sequence). J gave up 8 bases and V 3 bases, and 11 bases lay outside the gene matches.

This chain connects TRBV5-6 to TRBJ1-3; the D is unclear. The CDR3 is 16 amino acids. Trimming took 4 bases from V and 0 from J, leaving 14 bases between them. Per germline, CDR1 SGHDT and CDR2 YYEEEE. The CDR3 loop is CASSIRRGSSGNTIYF. CDR3 sequence (DNA): TGTGCCAGCAGCATCAGACGGGGAAGCTCTGGAAACACCATATATTTT. Variable domain in full (rest from reference TRBV5-6 and TRBJ1-3): DAGVTQSPTHLIKTRGQQVTLRCSPKSGHDTVSWYQQALGQGPQFIFQYYEEEERQRGNFPDRFSGHQFPNYSSELNVNALLLGDSALYLCASSIRRGSSGNTIYFGEGSWLTVV.

The chain couples TRBV5-1 to TRBJ2-5; D remains unclear. The V gene's germline CDR1 is SGHRS and CDR2 YFSETQ. V lost 0 bases and J lost 4, with 7 bases in between. CDR3 length equals 13 residues. CDR3 in amino acids: CASSLVSGETQYF. For the CDR3, the DNA is TGCGCCAGCAGCTTGGTGTCTGGAGAGACCCAGTACTTC.

The chain links TRBV9 to TRBJ1-3, with 11 bases that match TRBD1. The CDR3 length is 16 residues. Trimming took 0 bases from V and 2 from J; bases not matched to a gene: 1. Per germline, CDR1 SGDLS and CDR2 YYNGEE. CDR3 DNA sequence: TGTGCCAGCAGCGTAGCGGGACAGGGGGCTGGAAACACCATATATTTT. Translated: CASSVAGQGAGNTIYF.

The CDR3 region has the DNA TGTGCCAGCAGTACGACAGGGTCCCTCTATGGCTACACCTTC. Translating it yields CASSTTGSLYGYTF. The J gene is TRBJ1-2, the V gene TRBV7-2; 7 nucleotides match TRBD1. Germline lookup yields CDR1 SGHTA and CDR2 FQGNSA. The ends lost 6 bases at V and 4 bases at J; junction bases unmatched: 8. The CDR3 consists of 14 residues.

The chain joins TRBV10-3 to TRBJ2-7; D is undetermined. The CDR3 is 12 residues long. From germline, CDR1 is ENHRY and CDR2 SYGVKD. V gave up 4 bases and J gave up 6 bases, with 10 bases separating them. Here the CDR3 DNA reads TGTGCCATCAGTGGGGCAGAGGCCGAGCAGTACTTC. It encodes CAISGAEAEQYF.

The V gene is TRBV9, the J gene TRBJ2-2, with TRBD1 identical over 9 bases. CDR3 size: 15 residues. Germline assignment: CDR1 SGDLS and CDR2 YYNGEE. The V segment lost 4 bases and the J segment 4 bases; nucleotides outside the gene matches: 5. CDR3 amino acids: CASSSRQGGTGELFF. CDR3 bases: TGTGCCAGCAGCTCTCGACAGGGGGGCACCGGGGAGCTGTTTTTT.

CDR3 protein: CASSLTREVSSPLHF. The DNA for the CDR3 is TGCGCCAGCAGCTTGACTCGCGAGGTTTCCTCACCCCTCCACTTT. This rearrangement joins TRBV5-1 to TRBJ1-6; D gene ambiguous. V was trimmed by 1 base and J by 10 bases, leaving 15 bases between them. In germline, CDR1 is SGHRS, CDR2 YFSETQ. The CDR3 contains 15 residues.

V and J are TRBV14 and TRBJ2-6; D gene uncertain. Germline assignment: CDR1 SGHDN and CDR2 FVKESK. This CDR3 is 16 amino acids long. V was cut by 2 bases and J by 5 bases, with 13 bases left in between. The CDR3 spells CASSQLDGVWANVLTF. The CDR3, as DNA: TGTGCCAGCAGCCAACTAGACGGTGTCTGGGCCAACGTCCTGACTTTC.

CDR3 loop: CASSLGQGRGLGLAGELFF. The CDR3 region has the DNA TGTGCCAGCAGTTTAGGACAGGGTCGAGGTTTAGGTCTTGCCGGGGAGCTGTTTTTT. V usage is TRBV28 and J usage is TRBJ2-2; 8 nucleotides match TRBD1. This CDR3 has 19 residues. V shed 2 bases, J shed 6 bases, and the junction held 17 bases outside the gene matches. Germline loops: CDR1 MDHEN, CDR2 SYDVKM.

The rearrangement joins TRBV18 to TRBJ2-5; TRBD1 matches 7 bases. V lost 10 bases, J lost 4 bases, and 9 bases stayed unmatched. CDR3 length: 13 residues. The germline V gene has CDR1 KGHSH and CDR2 LQKENI. In DNA, the CDR3 is TGTGCCACCTTCCGGGACAGAGGAGAGACCCAGTACTTC. Its protein is CATFRDRGETQYF.

The chain carries TRBV6-5 and TRBJ2-5; 9 positions agree with TRBD1. Germline V gene sequence: CDR1 MNHEY, CDR2 SVGAGI. This CDR3 is built from 15 residues. The V and J ends lost 2 bases and 4 bases, in that order; junction bases with no gene match: 5. In DNA, the CDR3 is TGTGCCAGCAGTTACCCGACAGGGGGAGGAGAGACCCAGTACTTC. It codes for CASSYPTGGGETQYF.

This clone was observed a few times. This sequence joins TRBV4-1 and TRBJ1-1, with TRBD1 matching 10 bases. The CDR3 is 14 amino acids. The V and J ends lost 2 bases and 4 bases, in that order; junction bases with no gene match: 1. From germline, CDR1 is MGHRA and CDR2 YSYEKL. For the CDR3, the DNA is TGCGCCAGCAGCCAAAGGGACAGGGGCACTGAAGCTTTCTTT. Encoded protein: CASSQRDRGTEAFF.

The genes are TRBV6-5 and TRBJ1-2, with 7 bases matching TRBD1. Germline V gene lookup returns CDR1 MNHEY and CDR2 SVGAGI. Trimming removed 6 bases from V and 2 bases from J; junction bases left unmatched: 6. The CDR3 is made up of 14 amino acids. CDR3 in DNA: TGTGCCAGCAGCTGGGGGACAGCCAACTATGGCTACACCTTC. Translation gives CASSWGTANYGYTF.

This clone was seen a few times. The chain joins TRBV9 to TRBJ2-7; 8 bases map to TRBD1. V was pared by 0 bases and J by 2 bases, with 4 bases of the junction left unmatched. CDR1 and CDR2 (germline): SGDLS, YYNGEE. This CDR3 region has 15 residues. This CDR3 reads CASSVAGGQAYEQYF. The CDR3, as DNA: TGTGCCAGCAGCGTAGCCGGGGGACAGGCCTACGAGCAGTACTTC.

The chain recombines TRBV27 with TRBJ2-6; D is unclear. V lost 2 bases and J lost 2, with 10 bases in between. The CDR3 length is 16 residues. The germline CDR1 and CDR2 sequences are MNHEY and SMNVEV (reference sequence). The CDR3: CASSLSPSTGANVLTF. CDR3 in DNA: TGTGCCAGCAGTTTAAGTCCAAGCACTGGGGCCAACGTCCTGACTTTC.

The chain recombines TRBV10-2 with TRBJ2-7, with D perhaps TRBD1 or TRBD2 (5 bases each). V was pared by 0 bases and J by 3 bases, with 9 bases between. Germline CDR1 WSHSY, CDR2 SAAADI. CDR3 size: 14 residues. This chain's CDR3 is CASSESWGSYEQYF. The CDR3 DNA reads TGCGCCAGCAGTGAGTCATGGGGGAGCTACGAGCAGTACTTC.

The chain couples TRBV5-6 to TRBJ2-3; 8 positions agree with TRBD2. The CDR3 has 16 amino acids. Per germline, CDR1 SGHDT and CDR2 YYEEEE. V lost 4 bases to trimming and J lost 0 bases; unmatched junction nucleotides: 7. In nucleotides, the CDR3 is TGTGCCAGCAGCGCACTAGCGGCTCTTAGCACAGATACGCAGTATTTT. Encoded protein: CASSALAALSTDTQYF.

The genes are TRBV5-6 and TRBJ2-7, with TRBD1 matching 8 bases. Germline CDR1 reads SGHDT; CDR2 reads YYEEEE. The J segment lost 5 bases and the V segment lost 2 bases, leaving 12 bases of the junction unmatched. This CDR3 is 16 amino acids long. The CDR3 bases are TGTGCCAGCAGCTTTCTACAGGGGGTGCCCCGGGACGAGCAGTACTTC. Translating it yields CASSFLQGVPRDEQYF. Together with reference TRBV5-6 and TRBJ2-7, the CDR3 gives the full variable domain: DAGVTQSPTHLIKTRGQQVTLRCSPKSGHDTVSWYQQALGQGPQFIFQYYEEEERQRGNFPDRFSGHQFPNYSSELNVNALLLGDSALYLCASSFLQGVPRDEQYFGPGTRLTVT.